Below are 26 T cell receptor beta chains sequenced from a single sample in a study of sequential checkpoint blockade in melanoma. Described treatment: randomized to nivolumab then ipilimumab (arm A) or the reverse (arm B). The protocol was immunoSEQ multiplex PCR, while the TCRdb copy is restricted to in-frame clones and leaves out a portion. The sample gives tens of thousands of clones, about 89% of which show up once; less than 15% is in the top ten. This sample comprised CD8+ T cells sorted from blood (inferred from file names), obtained from a patient given nivolumab and ipilimumab in sequence. Receptor source: a human donor with melanoma.

This chain joins TRBV28 and TRBJ1-2; TRBD1 might be the D (5 bases). Trimming left V 7 bases short and J 3 bases short, with 12 bases between. In germline, CDR1 is MDHEN, CDR2 SYDVKM. This CDR3 comprises 13 residues. The CDR3 sequence is CASKSGEHYGYTF. DNA of the CDR3: TGTGCCAGCAAGTCGGGGGAACACTATGGCTACACCTTC.

This chain uses TRBV4-2 with TRBJ1-1; 8 bases match TRBD1. The germline CDR1 and CDR2 sequences are LGHNA and YNFKEQ. Losses at the gene ends were 0 bases for V and 3 bases for J; bases not matched to a gene: 12. This CDR3 region has 18 residues. CDR3 in amino acids: CASSQDPLFSQGDTEAFF. DNA of the CDR3: TGTGCCAGCAGCCAAGATCCACTGTTCTCACAGGGGGACACTGAAGCTTTCTTT.

The chain couples TRBV7-9 to TRBJ2-7; D perhaps matches TRBD2 (5 bases). This CDR3 region has 13 residues. Per germline, CDR1 SEHNR and CDR2 FQNEAQ (reference sequence). V dropped 5 bases and J dropped 5 bases, with 13 bases sitting between them. CDR3 nucleotide sequence: TGTGCCAGCAGCCGGACTTCTGTGGACGAGCAGTACTTC. This encodes CASSRTSVDEQYF.

The chain employs TRBV9 and TRBJ2-7; 10 bases match TRBD1. The CDR3 is made up of 14 amino acids. V lost 2 bases and J lost 3; bases outside the gene matches: 2. Germline CDR1 is SGDLS and CDR2 is YYNGEE. The CDR3, as DNA: TGTGCCAGCAGCGTCCGGGACAGGGGCTACGAGCAGTACTTC. It specifies CASSVRDRGYEQYF.

This clone has just one count. The V call is TRBV2, the J call TRBJ2-7, with TRBD1 as a possible D gene (6 bases). In germline, CDR1 is SNHLY, CDR2 FYNNEI. V was cut by 5 bases and J by 1 base, with 12 bases left in between. This CDR3 comprises 14 residues. The CDR3 sequence is CASSPEGHSYEQYV. CDR3 coding DNA: TGTGCCAGCAGTCCAGAGGGACATTCCTACGAGCAGTACGTC.

This chain connects TRBV28 to TRBJ1-6; 7 bases are shared with TRBD1. The CDR3 covers 14 residues. Looked up from germline, CDR1 is MDHEN and CDR2 is SYDVKM. V was clipped by 5 bases and J by 10 bases; unmatched bases: 8. The CDR3: CASSPRQGDSPLHF. The CDR3 DNA follows: TGTGCCAGCAGTCCACGACAGGGAGACTCACCCCTCCACTTT. Full variable domain (missing parts from reference TRBV28 and TRBJ1-6): DVKVTQSSRYLVKRTGEKVFLECVQDMDHENMFWYRQDPGLGLRLIYFSYDVKMKEKGDIPEGYSVSREKKERFSLILESASTNQTSMYLCASSPRQGDSPLHFGNGTRLTVT.

The chain combines TRBV6-5 with TRBJ2-2; 7 positions agree with TRBD1. V lost 10 bases to trimming and J lost 1 base; unmatched junction nucleotides: 6. The CDR3 sequence is 14 residues long. CDR1 is MNHEY, CDR2 SVGAGI, per germline. CDR3 loop: CATGGWGNTGELFF. CDR3 nucleotide sequence: TGTGCCACAGGGGGATGGGGGAACACCGGGGAGCTGTTTTTT.

The rearrangement uses TRBV9 and TRBJ1-3; 8 bases match TRBD1. Germline V lookup: CDR1 SGDLS, CDR2 YYNGEE. This CDR3 spans 16 amino acids. The ends lost 3 bases at V and 0 bases at J; junction bases unmatched: 5. CDR3 sequence: CASSGLQGGSGNTIYF. Written as DNA, the CDR3 is TGTGCCAGCAGCGGCTTACAGGGGGGCTCTGGAAACACCATATATTTT.

The rearrangement uses TRBV4-1 and TRBJ2-7; 12 nucleotides match TRBD2. The CDR3 runs 16 residues. Trimming cost V 4 bases and J 4 bases; bases outside gene matches: 8. Germline V gene data show CDR1 as MGHRA and CDR2 as YSYEKL. This chain's CDR3 is CASSPLLAGGGYEQYF. For the CDR3, the DNA is TGCGCCAGCAGCCCACTACTAGCGGGAGGCGGATACGAGCAGTACTTC.

As to this clone: Other nucleotide sequences from this sample produce the same CDR3. The V and J genes are TRBV9 and TRBJ2-3, with D maybe TRBD2 (5 bases). Germline V lookup: CDR1 SGDLS, CDR2 YYNGEE. V lost 4 bases, J lost 5 bases, and 14 bases lay in between. The CDR3 covers 14 residues. CDR3 bases: TGTGCCAGCAGCCGGGCCTTGGGGAGAGATACGCAGTATTTT. Amino acids: CASSRALGRDTQYF. The complete variable domain, with remaining parts taken from reference TRBV9 and TRBJ2-3, reads DSGVTQTPKHLITATGQRVTLRCSPRSGDLSVYWYQQSLDQGLQFLIQYYNGEERAKGNILERFSAQQFPDLHSELNLSSLELGDSALYFCASSRALGRDTQYFGPGTRLTVL.

J is TRBJ1-5 and V is TRBV4-2; 7 bases align to TRBD1. The CDR3 length is 18 residues. V lost 3 bases and J lost 6; bases outside the gene matches: 17. Germline CDR1 LGHNA, CDR2 YNFKEQ. CDR3 sequence (DNA): TGTGCCAGCAGCCACAAGTTTATCGACAGGGAAGACGGTCAGCCCCAGCATTTT. Its protein product is CASSHKFIDREDGQPQHF.

Here the CDR3 reads CASSQGGRANTEAFF. The DNA of the CDR3 is TGCGCCAGCAGCCAAGGCGGCAGGGCGAACACTGAAGCTTTCTTT. The rearrangement uses TRBV4-1 and TRBJ1-1; a possible D gene is TRBD1 (5 bases). Germline V gives CDR1 MGHRA, CDR2 YSYEKL. Trimming took 1 base from V and 1 from J, leaving 10 bases between them. The CDR3 runs 15 residues.

The rearrangement links TRBV18 to TRBJ1-5, with 8 positions matching TRBD1. CDR3 length: 14 residues. Germline V lookup: CDR1 KGHSH, CDR2 LQKENI. Germline trimming cut 5 bases from V and 6 bases from J; bases unmatched to any gene: 6. The CDR3 DNA reads TGTGCCAGCTCAACGGCACAGGGGGTTCAGCCCCAGCATTTT. As protein: CASSTAQGVQPQHF.

The rearrangement joins TRBV5-4 to TRBJ1-1, with D possibly being TRBD1 (6 bases). Trimming took off 4 bases at V and 4 bases at J, with 14 bases between the two ends. CDR1 is SGHNT and CDR2 is YYREEE in the germline V gene (reference sequence). This CDR3 spans 14 amino acids. This chain's CDR3 is CASSSLRGSTEAFF. The CDR3 DNA reads as TGTGCCAGCAGCAGCCTGAGGGGGTCCACTGAAGCTTTCTTT.

The rearrangement joins TRBV6-5 to TRBJ2-2; perhaps TRBD2 as D (5 bases). Germline assignment: CDR1 MNHEY and CDR2 SVGAGI. The V end lost 4 bases, the J end lost 3 bases, and 12 bases lay between the germline ends. The CDR3 spans 15 residues. This CDR3 is CASSLKGAYTGELFF. The CDR3 bases are TGTGCCAGCAGTTTAAAGGGAGCCTACACCGGGGAGCTGTTTTTT.

The V call is TRBV28, the J call TRBJ2-2; maybe TRBD1 (5 bases). The length of the CDR3 is 16 residues. Germline CDR1 and CDR2: MDHEN and SYDVKM. The ends were cut back, 7 bases at V and 1 base at J, with 16 bases in the middle. The CDR3 coding sequence is TGTGCCAGCACCACATGGGGCGGATTGAACACCGGGGAGCTGTTTTTT. Translating it yields CASTTWGGLNTGELFF.

This clone was counted a single time. This chain links TRBV9 with TRBJ2-1, with TRBD2 as a possible D gene (5 bases). Germline loops: CDR1 SGDLS, CDR2 YYNGEE. The V end was cut by 0 bases, the J end by 3 bases, with 7 bases between. The CDR3 extends over 14 amino acids. The CDR3: CASSVAGNYNEQFF. CDR3 bases: TGTGCCAGCAGCGTAGCGGGAAACTACAATGAGCAGTTCTTC.

For the CDR3, the DNA is TGTGCCAGCAGCGTACCCGGGAGGGCCCCAGATACGCAGTATTTT. Protein sequence: CASSVPGRAPDTQYF. V usage is TRBV9 and J usage is TRBJ2-3, with 8 bases identical to TRBD2. V lost 1 base and J lost 4; bases outside the gene matches: 5. CDR1 SGDLS and CDR2 YYNGEE come from the germline V gene. The CDR3 is made up of 15 amino acids.

The J gene is TRBJ2-3, the V gene TRBV7-6, with TRBD2 matching 10 bases. V was pared by 5 bases and J by 4 bases, with 15 bases of the junction left unmatched. Looked up from germline, CDR1 is SGHVS and CDR2 is FNYEAQ. The CDR3 length is 18 residues. The CDR3 sequence is CASSHTSSSGRSADTQYF. Here the CDR3 DNA reads TGTGCCAGCAGCCACACCTCCTCTAGCGGGAGAAGCGCAGATACGCAGTATTTT.

This clone occurred a few times. This chain uses TRBV12-2 with TRBJ2-7; the table assigns TRBD2, which was not confirmed against the DNA. TRBV12-2 is marked as a pseudogene. CDR3 size: 15 residues. The CDR3 bases are TGTGCAAGTCGCTTAGCCCGGGAGGGCCTCCACGAGCAGTACTTC. Translating it yields CASRLAREGLHEQYF.

V gene TRBV28 combines with J gene TRBJ1-5, with TRBD1 matching over 9 bases. CDR3 length equals 14 residues. Germline V CDR1 and CDR2: MDHEN, SYDVKM. The J segment lost 7 bases and the V segment lost 7 bases, leaving 8 bases of the junction unmatched. The CDR3 sequence is CASTWGQGGQPQHF. The CDR3 DNA is TGTGCCAGCACCTGGGGACAGGGTGGACAGCCCCAGCATTTT.

The count of this clone is one. This chain joins TRBV4-3 and TRBJ2-3, with D tentatively TRBD2 (5 bases). Trimming removed 4 bases at V and 2 bases at J, with 10 bases between. This CDR3 comprises 14 residues. Germline V gene data show CDR1 as LGHNA and CDR2 as YSLEER. CDR3 amino acids: CASSPRTLTDTQYF. In DNA, the CDR3 is TGCGCCAGCAGCCCCCGGACTCTCACAGATACGCAGTATTTT.

The rearrangement joins TRBV2 to TRBJ2-4, with TRBD2 matching 7 bases. Germline lookup yields CDR1 SNHLY and CDR2 FYNNEI. The V and J ends lost 1 base and 8 bases, in that order; junction bases with no gene match: 8. CDR3 length: 15 amino acids. The chain's CDR3 is CASSEGSTSTDIQYF. CDR3 bases: TGTGCCAGCAGTGAAGGTTCGACTAGCACTGACATTCAGTACTTC.

The chain is built from TRBV27 and TRBJ2-1; 9 bases line up with TRBD2. Germline CDR1 and CDR2: MNHEY and SMNVEV (reference sequence). V shed 5 bases, J shed 7 bases, and the junction held 12 bases outside the gene matches. This CDR3 comprises 16 residues. The DNA of the CDR3 is TGTGCCAGCAGTCTGGCGGGGGGGCTCTTGGGGAATGAGCAGTTCTTC. Encoded protein: CASSLAGGLLGNEQFF.

This clone appeared a single time. J is TRBJ2-1 and V is TRBV7-9; 8 nucleotides agree with TRBD1. The CDR3 extends over 19 amino acids. Per the germline V gene, CDR1 is SEHNR and CDR2 is FQNEAQ (reference sequence). The ends lost 5 bases at V and 0 bases at J; junction bases unmatched: 15. In DNA form, the CDR3 reads TGTGCCAGCAGCCATACAAAAGACAGGGGTCCAAGCTCCTACAATGAGCAGTTCTTC. It yields the protein CASSHTKDRGPSSYNEQFF.

J is TRBJ1-2 and V is TRBV7-9; D perhaps matches TRBD1 (6 bases). This CDR3 spans 13 amino acids. Germline loops: CDR1 SEHNR, CDR2 FQNEAQ (reference sequence). Trimming shortened V by 5 bases and J by 9 bases, and 16 bases separated the two germline ends. CDR3: CASSDTLTGSYTF. CDR3 coding DNA: TGTGCCAGCAGCGATACCTTGACAGGAAGCTACACCTTC.